Presented here are 29 T cell receptor beta chains from one specimen sequenced in a study of blood T cell repertoires in COVID-19. The data were produced by immunoSEQ multiplex PCR, yet TCRdb's version contains in-frame clones alone and is incomplete. This sample yields hundreds of thousands of clones, of which more than 80% are seen a single time; about 1.2% belongs to the top ten. Source material: peripheral blood. The receptors derive from a man aged 40-49 years with acute or convalescent COVID-19.

The chain has TRBV7-9 and TRBJ2-7; D is possibly TRBD1 (6 bases). The CDR3 is made up of 15 amino acids. With 5 bases removed from V and 5 bases from J, the gap between germline ends came to 19 bases. Germline V gene lookup returns CDR1 SEHNR and CDR2 FQNEAQ (reference sequence). CDR3 sequence (DNA): TGTGCCAGCAGCCCCCGTGAAAGGGGGAAAAACGAGCAGTACTTC. Translating gives CASSPRERGKNEQYF.

The genes are TRBV7-9 and TRBJ2-7, with D possibly being TRBD1 (6 bases). The V gene lost 5 bases and the J gene lost 2 bases, with 16 bases spanning the gap. The CDR3 runs 15 residues. CDR1 SEHNR and CDR2 FQNEAQ come from the germline V gene (reference sequence). The CDR3 loop reads CASSRTRDNPYEQYF. In nucleotides, the CDR3 is TGTGCCAGCAGCCGCACACGGGACAACCCCTACGAGCAGTACTTC.

This chain connects TRBV29-1 to TRBJ2-3; 8 bases are shared with TRBD2. The CDR3 extends over 13 amino acids. Germline CDR1 reads SQVTM; CDR2 reads ANQGSEA. Trimming cost V 5 bases and J 4 bases; bases outside gene matches: 5. CDR3 DNA: TGCAGCGTTTCCGGGGGGGCCTCAGATACGCAGTATTTT. Residues: CSVSGGASDTQYF.

The chain has TRBV6-5 and TRBJ1-2; 9 bases are a match to TRBD1. Germline assignment: CDR1 MNHEY and CDR2 SVGAGI. Germline trimming cut 9 bases from V and 6 bases from J; bases unmatched to any gene: 14. The CDR3 loop spans 15 amino acids. This CDR3 is CASTNRGLSINGYTF. In DNA form, the CDR3 reads TGTGCCAGTACAAACAGGGGGCTTTCTATTAATGGCTACACCTTC.

This chain joins TRBV30 and TRBJ1-6; maybe TRBD1 (6 bases). Germline V CDR1 and CDR2: GTSNPN, SVGIG (reference sequence). The CDR3 contains 16 residues. V lost 2 bases and J 7 bases, leaving 18 bases between the germline ends. The CDR3 is CAWSPIRDTLNSPLHF. Here the CDR3 DNA reads TGTGCCTGGAGTCCCATACGGGACACATTGAATTCACCCCTCCACTTT.

The rearrangement joins TRBV27 to TRBJ1-2; 10 bases agree with TRBD1. Germline CDR1 MNHEY, CDR2 SMNVEV (reference sequence). V shed 4 bases and J 2 bases; nucleotides not matched to a gene: 16. The CDR3 totals 19 residues. The CDR3 region is CASSSRRGQGLFPNYGYTF. CDR3 in DNA: TGTGCCAGCAGTTCGAGGAGGGGACAGGGGCTATTTCCGAACTATGGCTACACCTTC.

The chain carries TRBV10-3 and TRBJ1-4, with D unclear. The ends were cut back, 3 bases at V and 8 bases at J, with 13 bases in the middle. The CDR3 loop spans 14 amino acids. Germline loops: CDR1 ENHRY, CDR2 SYGVKD. The CDR3 spells CAISDYPASEKLFF. CDR3 DNA: TGTGCCATCAGTGACTACCCCGCTTCGGAAAAACTGTTTTTT.

In its sample, this clone was seen a few times. V and J are TRBV27 and TRBJ2-1; 12 nucleotides align to TRBD2. CDR3 length: 18 amino acids. Germline V gene sequence: CDR1 MNHEY, CDR2 SMNVEV (reference sequence). Trimming removed 3 bases from V and 4 bases from J; junction bases left unmatched: 10. This CDR3 is CASSFRWGGLAGYNEQFF. The CDR3 coding sequence is TGTGCCAGCAGTTTTAGGTGGGGTGGACTAGCGGGATACAATGAGCAGTTCTTC.

The rearrangement links TRBV4-2 to TRBJ2-1; TRBD2 might be the D (6 bases). The CDR3 runs to 16 residues. Germline V gene data show CDR1 as LGHNA and CDR2 as YNFKEQ. Trimming took 1 base from V and 5 from J, leaving 15 bases between them. The CDR3 bases are TGTGCCAGCAGCCAAGGTGGAGGGAGGAGGGACAATGAGCAGTTCTTC. This translates into CASSQGGGRRDNEQFF.

V is TRBV29-1 and J is TRBJ2-1, with a weak D call TRBD1 (5 bases). From germline, CDR1 is SQVTM and CDR2 ANQGSEA. Trimming pared 6 bases from V and 5 bases from J, leaving 17 bases between. The CDR3 is 14 residues long. The chain's CDR3 is CSVRTLPGNNEQFF. The CDR3 DNA reads as TGCAGCGTCCGAACACTTCCAGGGAACAATGAGCAGTTCTTC.

In this sample, this clone turned up once. DNA for the CDR3: TGTGCCAGCAGGAAGGTAGACAGGAACACTGAAGCTTTCTTT. Translated, it gives CASRKVDRNTEAFF. The chain is built from TRBV7-9 and TRBJ1-1; D is perhaps TRBD1 (5 bases). The CDR3 loop spans 14 amino acids. V was cut by 6 bases and J by 1 base, with 12 bases left in between. CDR1 SEHNR and CDR2 FQNEAQ come from the germline V gene (reference sequence).

The genes are TRBV10-3 and TRBJ2-5, with 8 bases fitting TRBD2. Losses at the gene ends were 3 bases for V and 5 bases for J; bases not matched to a gene: 8. CDR1 and CDR2 (germline): ENHRY, SYGVKD. This CDR3 comprises 15 residues. This chain's CDR3 is CAISEDGRDGETQYF. CDR3 sequence (DNA): TGTGCCATCAGTGAAGACGGGAGGGACGGGGAGACCCAGTACTTC.

CDR3 nucleotide sequence: TGTGCCAGCAGTTACGACAGATACAATGAGCAGTTCTTC. It yields the protein CASSYDRYNEQFF. The rearrangement joins TRBV6-5 to TRBJ2-1, with D perhaps matching TRBD1 (5 bases). CDR1 MNHEY and CDR2 SVGAGI come from the germline V gene. The CDR3 loop spans 13 amino acids. V shed 2 bases and J shed 4 bases, with 6 bases lying between them.

The sample holds one count of this clone. The chain couples TRBV3-1 (or the pseudogene TRBV3-2) to TRBJ2-5, with D perhaps TRBD1 (6 bases). The CDR3 is made up of 14 amino acids. Germline CDR1 and CDR2: LGHDT and YNNKEL (reference sequence). V lost 1 base to trimming and J lost 5 bases, with 11 bases between them. The CDR3 bases are TGTGCCAGCAGCCAAGTTGGGGGCCCCGAGACCCAGTACTTC. It encodes CASSQVGGPETQYF.

Only one count was recorded for this clone. The V and J genes are TRBV18 and TRBJ1-1, with 12 bases identical to TRBD1. Germline CDR1 and CDR2: KGHSH and LQKENI. CDR3 size: 14 residues. J gave up 6 bases and V 6 bases, and 5 bases lay outside the gene matches. The CDR3 nucleotides are TGTGCCAGCTCCGGGACAGGGGGCTCGGCTGAAGCTTTCTTT. This translates into CASSGTGGSAEAFF. Using reference TRBV18 and TRBJ1-1 for the parts outside the CDR3, the full variable domain is NAGVMQNPRHLVRRRGQEARLRCSPMKGHSHVYWYRQLPEEGLKFMVYLQKENIIDESGMPKERFSAEFPKEGPSILRIQQVVRGDSAAYFCASSGTGGSAEAFFGQGTRLTVV.

The V gene is TRBV9, the J gene TRBJ1-6, with no clear D. Trimming left V 3 bases short and J 10 bases short, with 11 bases between. Germline V gene lookup returns CDR1 SGDLS and CDR2 YYNGEE. CDR3 length: 13 amino acids. CDR3 sequence reads: CASSETLRSPLHF. The CDR3 DNA reads TGTGCCAGCAGCGAAACATTACGCTCACCCCTCCACTTT.

The chain employs TRBV28 and TRBJ2-1, with TRBD2 identical over 8 bases. CDR1 MDHEN and CDR2 SYDVKM come from the germline V gene. The CDR3 length is 14 residues. The V segment lost 6 bases and the J segment 5 bases; nucleotides outside the gene matches: 6. The CDR3: CASSHTSGDNEQFF. CDR3 bases: TGTGCCAGCAGCCATACTAGCGGAGACAATGAGCAGTTCTTC.

V and J are TRBV18 and TRBJ1-2, with D possibly TRBD1 on 5 matching bases. Trimming took 2 bases from V and 9 from J, leaving 19 bases between them. The CDR3 is 15 amino acids. Germline V gene lookup returns CDR1 KGHSH and CDR2 LQKENI. CDR3: CASSPSSPQGGRYTF. CDR3 nucleotide sequence: TGTGCCAGCTCACCATCCTCCCCCCAGGGTGGACGCTACACCTTC.

CDR3: CASSSTGTGGANYGYTF. CDR3 DNA: TGTGCCAGCAGTTCTACTGGGACAGGGGGCGCTAACTATGGCTACACCTTC. The J gene is TRBJ1-2, the V gene TRBV28, with 12 bases identical to TRBD1. Germline loops: CDR1 MDHEN, CDR2 SYDVKM. CDR3 length: 17 amino acids. Unmatched junction bases numbered 6, after V lost 4 bases and J lost 0 bases.

CDR3 protein: CASSLTQGTEAFF. CDR3 bases: TGTGCCAGCAGTCTTACTCAGGGGACTGAAGCTTTCTTT. This chain links TRBV3-1 (or the pseudogene TRBV3-2) with TRBJ1-1, with D maybe TRBD1 (6 bases). With 6 bases removed from V and 5 bases from J, the gap between germline ends came to 13 bases. Germline-derived CDR1 and CDR2 are LGHDT and YNNKEL (reference sequence). The CDR3 has 13 amino acids.

The chain has TRBV27 and TRBJ1-1; 7 bases line up with TRBD1. Unmatched junction bases numbered 11, after V lost 6 bases and J lost 1 base. The CDR3 contains 16 residues. Looked up from germline, CDR1 is MNHEY and CDR2 is SMNVEV (reference sequence). The CDR3 region has the DNA TGTGCCAGCAGACCAACCGGGACAGATAGGAACACTGAAGCTTTCTTT. This codes for CASRPTGTDRNTEAFF.

V is TRBV6-1 and J is TRBJ2-1; TRBD2 aligns across 9 bases. Germline V CDR1 and CDR2: MNHNS, SASEGT. The CDR3 length is 16 residues. J lost 0 bases, V lost 4 bases, and 4 bases had no gene match. CDR3 amino acids: CASSGSGGSSYNEQFF. The CDR3 coding sequence is TGTGCCAGCAGTGGAAGCGGGGGGAGCTCCTACAATGAGCAGTTCTTC.

For the CDR3, the DNA is TGTGCCAGCACAAAGACAGGGTCCTCTGGAAACACCATATATTTT. This codes for CASTKTGSSGNTIYF. The V call is TRBV6-5, the J call TRBJ1-3, with TRBD1 matching 7 bases. J was trimmed by 0 bases and V by 7 bases; bases with no gene match: 6. CDR3 length equals 15 residues. The germline gives CDR1 MNHEY, CDR2 SVGAGI.

The gene calls are TRBV2 and TRBJ1-2; perhaps TRBD1 as D (5 bases). V was trimmed by 7 bases and J by 2 bases, leaving 17 bases between them. Germline CDR1 and CDR2: SNHLY and FYNNEI. CDR3 length equals 15 residues. CDR3 protein: CASIPMGGFNYGYTF. The CDR3 nucleotides read TGTGCCAGCATCCCGATGGGGGGATTCAACTATGGCTACACCTTC.

The chain employs TRBV27 and TRBJ2-7; 13 bases map to TRBD2. Looked up from germline, CDR1 is MNHEY and CDR2 is SMNVEV (reference sequence). This CDR3 is 16 amino acids long. The V and J ends lost 4 bases and 5 bases, in that order; junction bases with no gene match: 8. The CDR3 is CASSSPRTSGRDEQYF. The DNA for the CDR3 is TGTGCCAGCAGTTCACCCCGGACTAGCGGGAGAGACGAGCAGTACTTC.

This chain links TRBV19 with TRBJ2-1; maybe TRBD1 (6 bases). CDR1 and CDR2 from the germline V gene are LNHDA and SQIVND (reference sequence). The CDR3 consists of 14 residues. V lost 11 bases to trimming and J lost 0 bases, with 14 bases between them. CDR3 protein: CASGHGYSYNEQFF. The CDR3 DNA is TGTGCCTCGGGACATGGATACTCCTACAATGAGCAGTTCTTC.

The J gene is TRBJ2-5, the V gene TRBV18; possibly TRBD1 for D (6 bases). V dropped 6 bases and J dropped 3 bases, with 14 bases sitting between them. CDR1 is KGHSH and CDR2 is LQKENI in the germline V gene. The CDR3 extends over 14 amino acids. CDR3 bases: TGTGCCAGCTCCTCGGGACACGACGAAGAGACCCAGTACTTC. Protein: CASSSGHDEETQYF.

The chain's CDR3 is CAISDSGTENTEAFF. The DNA for the CDR3 is TGTGCCATCAGTGATTCCGGGACAGAGAACACTGAAGCTTTCTTT. This sequence joins TRBV10-3 and TRBJ1-1; the match to TRBD1 covers 7 bases. The CDR3 loop spans 15 amino acids. V was clipped by 3 bases and J by 1 base; unmatched bases: 5. The germline gives CDR1 ENHRY, CDR2 SYGVKD.

The chain is built from TRBV6-6 and TRBJ1-1; the match to TRBD1 covers 7 bases. Germline CDR1 reads MNHNY; CDR2 reads SVGAGI (reference sequence). V shed 2 bases, J shed 4 bases, and the junction held 7 bases outside the gene matches. The CDR3 totals 15 residues. In DNA, the CDR3 is TGTGCCAGCAGTTACCAAACAGGGGCGGGCACTGAAGCTTTCTTT. Protein: CASSYQTGAGTEAFF.